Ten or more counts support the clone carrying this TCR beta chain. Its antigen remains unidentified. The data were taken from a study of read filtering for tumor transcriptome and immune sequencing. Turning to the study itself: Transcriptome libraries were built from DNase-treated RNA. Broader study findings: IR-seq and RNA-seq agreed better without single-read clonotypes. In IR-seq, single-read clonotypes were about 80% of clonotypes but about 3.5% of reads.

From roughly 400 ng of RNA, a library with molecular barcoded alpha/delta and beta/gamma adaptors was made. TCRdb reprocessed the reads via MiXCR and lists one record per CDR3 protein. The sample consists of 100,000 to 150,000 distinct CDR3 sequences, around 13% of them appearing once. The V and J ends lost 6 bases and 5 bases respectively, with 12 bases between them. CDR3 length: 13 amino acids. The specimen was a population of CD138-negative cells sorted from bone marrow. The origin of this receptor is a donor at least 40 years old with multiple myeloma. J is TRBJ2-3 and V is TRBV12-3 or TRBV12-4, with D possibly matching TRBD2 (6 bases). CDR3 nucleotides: TGTGCCAGCAGCCGTAGCGGAAGAGATACGCAGTATTTT. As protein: CASSRSGRDTQYF.